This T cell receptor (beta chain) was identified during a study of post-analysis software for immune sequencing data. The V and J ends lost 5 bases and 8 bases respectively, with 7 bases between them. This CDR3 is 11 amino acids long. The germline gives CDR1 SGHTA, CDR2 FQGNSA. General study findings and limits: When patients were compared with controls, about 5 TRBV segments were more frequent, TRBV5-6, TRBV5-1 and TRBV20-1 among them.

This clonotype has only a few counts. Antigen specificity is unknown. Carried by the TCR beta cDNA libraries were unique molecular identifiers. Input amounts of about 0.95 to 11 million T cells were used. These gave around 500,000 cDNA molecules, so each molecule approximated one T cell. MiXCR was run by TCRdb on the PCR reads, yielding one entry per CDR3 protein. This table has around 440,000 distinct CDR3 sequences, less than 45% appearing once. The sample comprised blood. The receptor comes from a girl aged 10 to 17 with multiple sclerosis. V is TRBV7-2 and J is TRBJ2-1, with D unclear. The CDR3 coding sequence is TGTGCCAGCAGCCGACTGGATGAGCAGTTCTTC. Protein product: CASSRLDEQFF.